In its sample, the clone carrying this T cell receptor beta chain was seen many times. At one end, the junction sequence differs from germline, possibly due to a read error. The TCR beta library used iRepertoire HTBI primers with Arm-PCR amplification of CDR3. TCRdb reprocessed the multiplex PCR reads with MiXCR, giving one entry per CDR3 protein. The sample holds 370,000 or so distinct CDR3 sequences, 15% to 20% seen once. This specimen comes from a study of regulatory T cells in long-lasting Graves disease. Regarding time point: newly diagnosed GD, antithyroid drugs for less than 3 months. PBMCs were the source of the RNA used for TCR sequencing. The CDR3 consists of 14 residues. The germline CDR1 and CDR2 sequences are SNHLY and FYNNEI. The data were also submitted as part of a second study, on T cells in Graves' hyperthyroidism and ophthalmopathy.

This TCR was recovered from a young woman with Graves disease. The source material was peripheral blood mononuclear cells (PBMCs), sampled at new diagnosis, from a patient treated with antithyroid drugs. J is TRBJ2-2 and V is TRBV2, with D tentatively TRBD1 (5 bases). CDR3 nucleotide sequence: TGTGCCAGCGGTGATCAGGGAACGGCCGGGGAGCTGTTTTTT. Translating gives CASGDQGTAGELFF.